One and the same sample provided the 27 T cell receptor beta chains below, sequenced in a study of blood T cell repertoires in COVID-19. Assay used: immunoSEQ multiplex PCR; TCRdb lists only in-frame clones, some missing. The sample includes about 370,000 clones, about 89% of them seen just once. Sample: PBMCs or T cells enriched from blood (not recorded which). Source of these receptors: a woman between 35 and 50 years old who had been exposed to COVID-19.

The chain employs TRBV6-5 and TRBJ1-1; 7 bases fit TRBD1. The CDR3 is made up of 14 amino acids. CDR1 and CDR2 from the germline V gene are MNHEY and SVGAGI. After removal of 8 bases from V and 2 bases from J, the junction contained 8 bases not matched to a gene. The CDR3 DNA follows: TGTGCCAGCGGAGACAGGGCCCCCAACACTGAAGCTTTCTTT. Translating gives CASGDRAPNTEAFF.

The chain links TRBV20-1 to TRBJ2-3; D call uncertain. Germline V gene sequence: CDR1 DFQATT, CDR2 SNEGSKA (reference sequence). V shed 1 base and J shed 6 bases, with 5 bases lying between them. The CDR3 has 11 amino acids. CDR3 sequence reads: CSARVGDTQYF. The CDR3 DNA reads TGCAGTGCTAGAGTCGGGGATACGCAGTATTTT.

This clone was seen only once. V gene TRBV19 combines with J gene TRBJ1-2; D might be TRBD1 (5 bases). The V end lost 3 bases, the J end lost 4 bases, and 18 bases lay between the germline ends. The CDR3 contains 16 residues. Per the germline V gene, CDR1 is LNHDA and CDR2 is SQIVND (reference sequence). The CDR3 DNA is TGTGCCAGTAGTATCGGAGGGGCTATTCCCGGCTATGGCTACACCTTC. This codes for CASSIGGAIPGYGYTF.

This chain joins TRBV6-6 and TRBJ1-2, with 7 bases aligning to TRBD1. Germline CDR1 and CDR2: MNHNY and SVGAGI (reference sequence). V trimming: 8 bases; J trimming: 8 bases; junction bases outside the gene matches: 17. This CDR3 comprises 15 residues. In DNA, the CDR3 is TGTGCCAGCCACCACCGTACACAGGGGTCGTTAGGCTACACCTTC. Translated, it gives CASHHRTQGSLGYTF.

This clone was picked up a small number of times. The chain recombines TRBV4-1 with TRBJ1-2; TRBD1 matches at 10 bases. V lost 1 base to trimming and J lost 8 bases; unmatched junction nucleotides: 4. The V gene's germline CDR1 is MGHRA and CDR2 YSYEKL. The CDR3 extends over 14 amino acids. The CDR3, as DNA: TGCGCCAGCAGCCAAGTCGGACAGGGGGTCGGCTACACCTTC. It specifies CASSQVGQGVGYTF.

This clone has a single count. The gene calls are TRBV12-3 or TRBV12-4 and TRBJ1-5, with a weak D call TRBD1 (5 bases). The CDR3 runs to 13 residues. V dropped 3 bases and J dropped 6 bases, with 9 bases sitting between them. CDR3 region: CASSFAGGQPQHF. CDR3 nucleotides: TGTGCCAGCAGTTTTGCGGGGGGTCAGCCCCAGCATTTT.

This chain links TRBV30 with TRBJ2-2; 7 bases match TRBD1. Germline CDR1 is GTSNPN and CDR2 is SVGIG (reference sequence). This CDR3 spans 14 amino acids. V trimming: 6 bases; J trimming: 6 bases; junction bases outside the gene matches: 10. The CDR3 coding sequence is TGTGCCTGCAAAGGGGACAGCGGCCCCGGGGAGCTGTTTTTT. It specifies CACKGDSGPGELFF.

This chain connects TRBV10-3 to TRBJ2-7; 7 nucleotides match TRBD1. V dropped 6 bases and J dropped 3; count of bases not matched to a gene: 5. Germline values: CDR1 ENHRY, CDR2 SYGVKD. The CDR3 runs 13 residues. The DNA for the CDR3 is TGTGCCATCAGGGAAGGACAGGACTACGAGCAGTACTTC. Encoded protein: CAIREGQDYEQYF.

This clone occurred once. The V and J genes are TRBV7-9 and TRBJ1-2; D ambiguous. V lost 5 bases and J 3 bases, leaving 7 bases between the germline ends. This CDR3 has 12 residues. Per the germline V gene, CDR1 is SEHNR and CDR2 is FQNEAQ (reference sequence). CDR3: CASSPTDYGYTF. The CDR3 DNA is TGTGCCAGCAGCCCCACTGACTATGGCTACACCTTC.

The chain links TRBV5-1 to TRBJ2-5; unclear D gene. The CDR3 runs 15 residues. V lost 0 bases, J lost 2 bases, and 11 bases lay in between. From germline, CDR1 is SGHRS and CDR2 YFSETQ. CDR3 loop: CASSLAPARQETQYF. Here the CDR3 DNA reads TGCGCCAGCAGCTTGGCACCAGCGAGGCAAGAGACCCAGTACTTC.

CDR3 in DNA: TGTGCCAGCAGCTCCCGAGCAACAGATACGCAGTATTTT. Protein product: CASSSRATDTQYF. The J gene is TRBJ2-3, the V gene TRBV7-2, with D uncertain. Per the germline V gene, CDR1 is SGHTA and CDR2 is FQGNSA. This CDR3 is 13 amino acids long. V shed 4 bases and J shed 3 bases, with 8 bases lying between them.

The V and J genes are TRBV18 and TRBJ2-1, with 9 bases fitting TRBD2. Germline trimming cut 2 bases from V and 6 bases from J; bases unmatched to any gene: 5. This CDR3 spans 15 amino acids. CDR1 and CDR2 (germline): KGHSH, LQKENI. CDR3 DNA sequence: TGTGCCAGCTCACCAGCTAGCGGGACCAGCAATGAGCAGTTCTTC. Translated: CASSPASGTSNEQFF.

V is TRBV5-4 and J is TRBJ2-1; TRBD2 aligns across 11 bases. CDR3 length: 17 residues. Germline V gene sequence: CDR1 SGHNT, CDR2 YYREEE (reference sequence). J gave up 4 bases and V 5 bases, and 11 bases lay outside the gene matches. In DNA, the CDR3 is TGTGCCAGCAGGGTAGCGGGGGGGCAGAGGGGATACAATGAGCAGTTCTTC. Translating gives CASRVAGGQRGYNEQFF.

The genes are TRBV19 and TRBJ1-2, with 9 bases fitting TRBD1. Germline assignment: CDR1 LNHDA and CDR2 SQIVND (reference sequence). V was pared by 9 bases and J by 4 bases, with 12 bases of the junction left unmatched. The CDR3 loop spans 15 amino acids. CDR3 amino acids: CASWTPGQGFYGYTF. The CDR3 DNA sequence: TGTGCCAGCTGGACTCCGGGACAGGGCTTCTATGGCTACACCTTC.

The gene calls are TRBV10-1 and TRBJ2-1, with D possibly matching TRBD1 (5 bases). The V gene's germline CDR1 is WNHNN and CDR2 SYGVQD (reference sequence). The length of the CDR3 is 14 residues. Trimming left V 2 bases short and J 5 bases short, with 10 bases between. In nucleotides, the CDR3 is TGCGCCAGCAGTGAGAGGGGTCTAAACAATGAGCAGTTCTTC. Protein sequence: CASSERGLNNEQFF.

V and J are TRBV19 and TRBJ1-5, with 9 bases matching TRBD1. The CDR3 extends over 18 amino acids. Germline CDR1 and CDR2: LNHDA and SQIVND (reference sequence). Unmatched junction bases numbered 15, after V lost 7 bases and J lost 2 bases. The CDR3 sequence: CASTGGTGHTLGNQPQHF. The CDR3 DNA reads TGTGCCAGTACGGGCGGGACAGGGCACACCTTAGGCAATCAGCCCCAGCATTTT. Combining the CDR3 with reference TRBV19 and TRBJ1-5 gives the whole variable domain DGGITQSPKYLFRKEGQNVTLSCEQNLNHDAMYWYRQDPGQGLRLIYYSQIVNDFQKGDIAEGYSVSREKKESFPLTVTSAQKNPTAFYLCASTGGTGHTLGNQPQHFGDGTRLSIL.

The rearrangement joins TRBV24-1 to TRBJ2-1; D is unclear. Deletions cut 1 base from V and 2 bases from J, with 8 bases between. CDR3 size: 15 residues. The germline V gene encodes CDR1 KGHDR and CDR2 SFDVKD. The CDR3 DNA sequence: TGTGCCACCAGTGATTTCCCCGGTCCCTACAATGAGCAGTTCTTC. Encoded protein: CATSDFPGPYNEQFF.

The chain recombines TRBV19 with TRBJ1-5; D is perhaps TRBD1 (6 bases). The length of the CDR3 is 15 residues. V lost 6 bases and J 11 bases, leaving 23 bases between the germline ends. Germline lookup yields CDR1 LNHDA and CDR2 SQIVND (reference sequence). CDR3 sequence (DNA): TGTGCCAGTAGCCGAGGGGGGGCTCATCTTATCGCCCAGCATTTT. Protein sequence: CASSRGGAHLIAQHF.

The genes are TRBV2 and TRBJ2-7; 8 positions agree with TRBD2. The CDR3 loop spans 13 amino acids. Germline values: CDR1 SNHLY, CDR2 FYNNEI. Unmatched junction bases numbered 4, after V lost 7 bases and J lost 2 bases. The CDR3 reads CASNGGEAYEQYF. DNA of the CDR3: TGTGCCAGCAACGGGGGGGAGGCCTACGAGCAGTACTTC.

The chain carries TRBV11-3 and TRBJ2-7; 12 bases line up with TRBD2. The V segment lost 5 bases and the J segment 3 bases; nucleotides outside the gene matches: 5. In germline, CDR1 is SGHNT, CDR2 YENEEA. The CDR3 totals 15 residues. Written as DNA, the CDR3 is TGTGCCAGCAGCCCCAGACTAGCGGGAGTCTACGAGCAGTACTTC. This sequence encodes CASSPRLAGVYEQYF.

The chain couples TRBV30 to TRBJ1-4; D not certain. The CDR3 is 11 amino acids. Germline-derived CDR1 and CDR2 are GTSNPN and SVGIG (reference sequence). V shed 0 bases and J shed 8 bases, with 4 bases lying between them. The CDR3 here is CAWSVREKLFF. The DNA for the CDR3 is TGTGCCTGGAGTGTCCGGGAAAAACTGTTTTTT.

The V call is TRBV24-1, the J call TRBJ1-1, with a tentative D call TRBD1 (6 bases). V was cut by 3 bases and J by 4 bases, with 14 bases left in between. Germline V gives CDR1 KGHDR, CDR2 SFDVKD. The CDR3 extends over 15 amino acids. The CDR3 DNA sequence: TGTGCCACCAGTGATGCGACAGGTGGGGTCACTGAAGCTTTCTTT. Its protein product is CATSDATGGVTEAFF.

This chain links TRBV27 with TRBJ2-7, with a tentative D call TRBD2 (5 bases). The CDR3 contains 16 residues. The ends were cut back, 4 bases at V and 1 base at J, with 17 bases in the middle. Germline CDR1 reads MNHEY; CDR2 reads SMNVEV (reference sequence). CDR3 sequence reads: CASSSKRNRGSYEQYF. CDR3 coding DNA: TGTGCCAGCAGTTCAAAGCGGAACAGAGGGTCCTACGAGCAGTACTTC.

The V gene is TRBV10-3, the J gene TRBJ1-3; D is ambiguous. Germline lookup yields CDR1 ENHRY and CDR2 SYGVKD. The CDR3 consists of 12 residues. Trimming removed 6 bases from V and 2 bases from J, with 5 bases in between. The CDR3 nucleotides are TGTGCCATCAGGGTAGCTGGAAACACCATATATTTT. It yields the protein CAIRVAGNTIYF.

The CDR3 DNA reads TGTGCCAGCAGCATCGACAGGGATGAGGGAAAACTGTTTTTT. This sequence encodes CASSIDRDEGKLFF. The rearrangement uses TRBV7-9 and TRBJ1-4; 7 bases map to TRBD1. Looked up from germline, CDR1 is SEHNR and CDR2 is FQNEAQ (reference sequence). V lost 5 bases, J lost 10 bases, and 10 bases stayed unmatched. CDR3 length: 14 residues.

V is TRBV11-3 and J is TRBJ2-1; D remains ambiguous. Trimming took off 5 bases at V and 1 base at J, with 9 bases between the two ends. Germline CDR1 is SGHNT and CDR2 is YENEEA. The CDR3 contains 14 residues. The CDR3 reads CASSLVSSYNEQFF. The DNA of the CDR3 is TGTGCCAGCAGCCTTGTGAGTTCCTACAATGAGCAGTTCTTC.

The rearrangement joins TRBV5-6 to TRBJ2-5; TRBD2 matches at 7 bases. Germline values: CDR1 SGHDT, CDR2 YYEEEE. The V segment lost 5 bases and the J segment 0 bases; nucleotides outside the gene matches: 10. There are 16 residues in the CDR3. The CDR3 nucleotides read TGTGCCAGCAGTTCCCGACTAGCTCAGTACCAAGAGACCCAGTACTTC. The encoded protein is CASSSRLAQYQETQYF.